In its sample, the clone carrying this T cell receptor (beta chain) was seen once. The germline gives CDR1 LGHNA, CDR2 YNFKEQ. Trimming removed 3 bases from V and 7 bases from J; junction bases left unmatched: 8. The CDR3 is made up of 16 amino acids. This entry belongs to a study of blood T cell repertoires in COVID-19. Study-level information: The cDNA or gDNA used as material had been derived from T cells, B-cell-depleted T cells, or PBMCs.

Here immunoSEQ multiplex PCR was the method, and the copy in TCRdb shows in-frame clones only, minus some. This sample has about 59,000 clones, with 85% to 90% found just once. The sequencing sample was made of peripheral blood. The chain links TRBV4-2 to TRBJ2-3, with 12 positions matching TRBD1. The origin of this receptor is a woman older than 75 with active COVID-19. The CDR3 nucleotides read TGTGCCAGCAGCCATGCGGGACAGGGGGCAAAAAATACGCAGTATTTT. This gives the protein CASSHAGQGAKNTQYF.